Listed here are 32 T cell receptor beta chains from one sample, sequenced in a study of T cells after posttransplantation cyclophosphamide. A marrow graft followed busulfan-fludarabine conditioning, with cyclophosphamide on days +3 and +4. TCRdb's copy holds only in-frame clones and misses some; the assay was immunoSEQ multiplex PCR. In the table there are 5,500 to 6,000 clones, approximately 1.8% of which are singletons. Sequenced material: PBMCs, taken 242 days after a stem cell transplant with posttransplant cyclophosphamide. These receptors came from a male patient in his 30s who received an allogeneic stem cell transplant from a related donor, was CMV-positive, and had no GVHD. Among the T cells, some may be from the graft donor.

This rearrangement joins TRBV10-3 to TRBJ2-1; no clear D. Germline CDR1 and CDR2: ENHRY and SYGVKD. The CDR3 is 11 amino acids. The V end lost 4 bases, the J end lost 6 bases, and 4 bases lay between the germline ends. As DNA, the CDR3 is TGTGCCATCAGTGCCCGCAATGAGCAGTTCTTC. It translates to CAISARNEQFF.

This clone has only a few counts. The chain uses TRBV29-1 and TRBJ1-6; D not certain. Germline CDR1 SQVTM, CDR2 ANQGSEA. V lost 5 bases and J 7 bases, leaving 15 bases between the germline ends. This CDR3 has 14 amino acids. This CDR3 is CSVRTGHQNSPLHF. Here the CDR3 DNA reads TGCAGCGTTCGAACGGGTCATCAGAATTCACCCCTCCACTTT.

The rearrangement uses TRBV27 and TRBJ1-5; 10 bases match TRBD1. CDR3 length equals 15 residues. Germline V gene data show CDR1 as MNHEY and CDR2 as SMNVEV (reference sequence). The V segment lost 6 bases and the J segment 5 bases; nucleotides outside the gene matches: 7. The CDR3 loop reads CASRKGQGSDQPQHF. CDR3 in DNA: TGTGCCAGCAGAAAGGGACAGGGGAGCGATCAGCCCCAGCATTTT.

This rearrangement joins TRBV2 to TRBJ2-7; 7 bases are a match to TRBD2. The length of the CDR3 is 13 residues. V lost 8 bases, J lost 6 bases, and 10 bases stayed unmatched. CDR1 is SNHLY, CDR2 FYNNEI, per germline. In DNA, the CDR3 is TGTGCCAGCCGTGGATGGGGGGGATCCGAGCAGTACTTC. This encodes CASRGWGGSEQYF. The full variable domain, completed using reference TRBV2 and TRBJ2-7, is EPEVTQTPSHQVTQMGQEVILRCVPISNHLYFYWYRQILGQKVEFLVSFYNNEISEKSEIFDDQFSVERPDGSNFTLKIRSTKLEDSAMYFCASRGWGGSEQYFGPGTRLTVT.

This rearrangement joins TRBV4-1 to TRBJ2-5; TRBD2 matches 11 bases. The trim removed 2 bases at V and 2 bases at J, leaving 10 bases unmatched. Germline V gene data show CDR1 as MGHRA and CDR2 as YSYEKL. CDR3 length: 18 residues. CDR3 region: CASSQRGGASGGQETQYF. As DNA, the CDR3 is TGCGCCAGCAGCCAAAGGGGGGGGGCTAGCGGGGGGCAAGAGACCCAGTACTTC.

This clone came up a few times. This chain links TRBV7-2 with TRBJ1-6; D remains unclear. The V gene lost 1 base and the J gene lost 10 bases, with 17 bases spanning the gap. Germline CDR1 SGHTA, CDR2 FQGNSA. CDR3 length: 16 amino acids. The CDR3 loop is CASSLVPLLGGSPLHF. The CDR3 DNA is TGTGCCAGCAGCTTAGTACCCTTACTAGGCGGGTCACCCCTCCACTTT.

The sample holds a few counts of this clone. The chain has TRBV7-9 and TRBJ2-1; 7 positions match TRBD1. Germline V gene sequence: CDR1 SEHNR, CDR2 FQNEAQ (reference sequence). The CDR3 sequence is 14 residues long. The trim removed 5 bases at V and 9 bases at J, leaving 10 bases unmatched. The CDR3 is CASSPGQMEGEQFF. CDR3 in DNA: TGTGCCAGCAGCCCGGGACAGATGGAAGGTGAGCAGTTCTTC.

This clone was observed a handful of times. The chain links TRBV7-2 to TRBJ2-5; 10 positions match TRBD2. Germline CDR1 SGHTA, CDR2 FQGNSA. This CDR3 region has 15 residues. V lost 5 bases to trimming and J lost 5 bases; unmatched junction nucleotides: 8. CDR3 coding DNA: TGTGCCAGCAGCCTACCGGCTAGCGGGAGTGAGACCCAGTACTTC. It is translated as CASSLPASGSETQYF.

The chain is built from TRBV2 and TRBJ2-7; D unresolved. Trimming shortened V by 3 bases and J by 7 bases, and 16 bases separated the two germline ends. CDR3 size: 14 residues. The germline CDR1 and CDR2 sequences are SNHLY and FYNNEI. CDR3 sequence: CASSETAAVWEQYF. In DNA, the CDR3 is TGTGCCAGCAGTGAGACTGCAGCCGTATGGGAGCAGTACTTC.

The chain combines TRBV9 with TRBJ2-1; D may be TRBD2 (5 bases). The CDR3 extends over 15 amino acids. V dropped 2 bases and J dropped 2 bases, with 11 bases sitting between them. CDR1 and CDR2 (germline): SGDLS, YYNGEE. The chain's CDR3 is CASSVDSYAYNEQFF. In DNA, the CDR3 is TGTGCCAGCAGCGTGGACTCATACGCCTACAATGAGCAGTTCTTC. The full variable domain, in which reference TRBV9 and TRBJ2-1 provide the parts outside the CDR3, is DSGVTQTPKHLITATGQRVTLRCSPRSGDLSVYWYQQSLDQGLQFLIQYYNGEERAKGNILERFSAQQFPDLHSELNLSSLELGDSALYFCASSVDSYAYNEQFFGPGTRLTVL.

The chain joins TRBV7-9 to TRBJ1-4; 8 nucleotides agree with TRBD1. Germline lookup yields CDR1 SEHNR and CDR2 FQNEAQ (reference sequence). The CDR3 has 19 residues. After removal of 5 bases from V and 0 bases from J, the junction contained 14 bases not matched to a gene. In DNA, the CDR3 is TGTGCCAGCAGCCCACTCAAGGGGACAGGAAACACAACTAATGAAAAACTGTTTTTT. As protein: CASSPLKGTGNTTNEKLFF.

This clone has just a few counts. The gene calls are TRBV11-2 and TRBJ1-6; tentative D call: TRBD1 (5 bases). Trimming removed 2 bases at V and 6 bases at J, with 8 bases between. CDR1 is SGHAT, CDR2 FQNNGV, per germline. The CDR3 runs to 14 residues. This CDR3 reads CASSLQGFNSPLHF. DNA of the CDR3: TGTGCCAGCAGCTTACAGGGTTTTAATTCACCCCTCCACTTT. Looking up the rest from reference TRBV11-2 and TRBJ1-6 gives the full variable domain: EAGVAQSPRYKIIEKRQSVAFWCNPISGHATLYWYQQILGQGPKLLIQFQNNGVVDDSQLPKDRFSAERLKGVDSTLKIQPAKLEDSAVYLCASSLQGFNSPLHFGNGTRLTVT.

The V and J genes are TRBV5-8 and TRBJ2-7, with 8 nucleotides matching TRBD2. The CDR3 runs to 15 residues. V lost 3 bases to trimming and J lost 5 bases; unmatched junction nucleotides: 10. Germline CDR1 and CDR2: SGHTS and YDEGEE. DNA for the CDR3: TGTGCCAGCAGCTCCACGGGAGGGGCACATGACGAGCAGTACTTC. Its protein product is CASSSTGGAHDEQYF.

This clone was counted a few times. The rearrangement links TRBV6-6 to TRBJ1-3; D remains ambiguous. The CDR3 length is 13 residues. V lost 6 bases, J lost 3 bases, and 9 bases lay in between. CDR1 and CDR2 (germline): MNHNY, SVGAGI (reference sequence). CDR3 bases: TGTGCCAGCAGCGTTGACTATGGAAACACCATATATTTT. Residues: CASSVDYGNTIYF.

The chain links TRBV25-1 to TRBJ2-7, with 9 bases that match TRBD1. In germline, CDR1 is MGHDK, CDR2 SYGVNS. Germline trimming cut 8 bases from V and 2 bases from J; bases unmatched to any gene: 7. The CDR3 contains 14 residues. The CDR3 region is CASRRTGDTYEQYF. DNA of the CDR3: TGTGCCAGCCGCCGGACAGGGGACACCTACGAGCAGTACTTC.

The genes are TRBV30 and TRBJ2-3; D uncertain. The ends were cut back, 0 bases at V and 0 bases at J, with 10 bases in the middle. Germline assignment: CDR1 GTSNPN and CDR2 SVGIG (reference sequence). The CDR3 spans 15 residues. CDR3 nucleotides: TGTGCCTGGAGTGTCAGTACAGCTAGCACAGATACGCAGTATTTT. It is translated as CAWSVSTASTDTQYF. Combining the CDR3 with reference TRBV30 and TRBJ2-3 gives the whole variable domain SQTIHQWPATLVQPVGSPLSLECTVEGTSNPNLYWYRQAAGRGLQLLFYSVGIGQISSEVPQNLSASRPQDRQFILSSKKLLLSDSGFYLCAWSVSTASTDTQYFGPGTRLTVL.

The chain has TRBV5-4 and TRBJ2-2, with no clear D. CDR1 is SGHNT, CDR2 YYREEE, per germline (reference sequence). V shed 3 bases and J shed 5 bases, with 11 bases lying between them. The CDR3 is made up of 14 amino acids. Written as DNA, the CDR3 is TGTGCCAGCAGCTCTCGGGTGAATACCGGGGAGCTGTTTTTT. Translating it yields CASSSRVNTGELFF.

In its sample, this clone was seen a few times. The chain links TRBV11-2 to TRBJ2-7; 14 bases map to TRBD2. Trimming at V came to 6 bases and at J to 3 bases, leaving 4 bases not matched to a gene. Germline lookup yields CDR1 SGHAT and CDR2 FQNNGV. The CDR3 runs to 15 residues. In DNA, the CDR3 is TGTGCCAGCAGGATGACTAGCGGGAGGGGCTACGAGCAGTACTTC. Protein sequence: CASRMTSGRGYEQYF.

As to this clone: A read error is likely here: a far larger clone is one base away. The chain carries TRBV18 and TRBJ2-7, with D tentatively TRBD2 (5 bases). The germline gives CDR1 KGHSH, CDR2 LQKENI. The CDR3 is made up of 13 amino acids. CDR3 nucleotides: TGTGCCGGCTCACGCACTAGTATCCACGAGCAGTACTTC. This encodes CAGSRTSIHEQYF.

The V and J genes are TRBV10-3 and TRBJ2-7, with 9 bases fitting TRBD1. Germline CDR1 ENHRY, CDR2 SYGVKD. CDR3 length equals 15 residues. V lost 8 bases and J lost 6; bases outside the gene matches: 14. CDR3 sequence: CAIQTGTGLFGEQYF. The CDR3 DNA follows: TGTGCCATCCAAACCGGGACAGGGTTGTTCGGCGAGCAGTACTTC.

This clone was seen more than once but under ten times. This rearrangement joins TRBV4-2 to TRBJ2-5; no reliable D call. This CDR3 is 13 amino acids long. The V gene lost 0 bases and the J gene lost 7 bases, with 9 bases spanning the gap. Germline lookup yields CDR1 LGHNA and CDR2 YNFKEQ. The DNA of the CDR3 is TGTGCCAGCAGCCAAGAACAGATAGGGACCCAGTACTTC. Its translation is CASSQEQIGTQYF.

The CDR3 is CASSLDRRYGYTF. CDR3 DNA: TGTGCCAGCAGCCTCGACAGGAGGTATGGCTACACCTTC. This chain joins TRBV5-5 and TRBJ1-2; a weak D match, TRBD1 (6 bases). The CDR3 totals 13 residues. The germline gives CDR1 SGHKS, CDR2 YYEKEE (reference sequence). V was trimmed by 4 bases and J by 5 bases, leaving 12 bases between them.

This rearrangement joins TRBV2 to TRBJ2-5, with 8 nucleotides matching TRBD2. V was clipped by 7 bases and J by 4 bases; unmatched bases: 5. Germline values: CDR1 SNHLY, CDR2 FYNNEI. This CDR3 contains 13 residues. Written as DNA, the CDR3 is TGTGCCAGCAAAGGCCTAGCGGGAGAGACCCAGTACTTC. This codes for CASKGLAGETQYF.

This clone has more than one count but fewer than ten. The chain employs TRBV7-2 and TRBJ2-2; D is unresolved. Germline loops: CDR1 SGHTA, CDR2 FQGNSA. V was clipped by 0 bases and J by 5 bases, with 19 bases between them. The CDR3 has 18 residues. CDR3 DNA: TGTGCCAGCAGCTTAGCGAGTGTGAATGTTTTGCCGACCGGGGAGCTGTTTTTT. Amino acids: CASSLASVNVLPTGELFF.

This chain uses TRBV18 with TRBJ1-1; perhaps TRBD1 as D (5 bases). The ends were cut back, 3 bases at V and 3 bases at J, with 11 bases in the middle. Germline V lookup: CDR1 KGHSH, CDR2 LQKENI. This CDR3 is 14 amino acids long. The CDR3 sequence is CASSPVGGDTEAFF. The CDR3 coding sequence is TGTGCCAGCTCACCTGTCGGGGGGGACACTGAAGCTTTCTTT.

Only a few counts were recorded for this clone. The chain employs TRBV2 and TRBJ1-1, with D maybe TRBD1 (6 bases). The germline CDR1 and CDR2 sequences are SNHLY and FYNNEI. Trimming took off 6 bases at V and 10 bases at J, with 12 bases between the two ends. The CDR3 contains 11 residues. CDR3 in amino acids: CASSISGAAFF. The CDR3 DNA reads TGTGCCAGCAGCATCTCAGGGGCAGCTTTCTTT.

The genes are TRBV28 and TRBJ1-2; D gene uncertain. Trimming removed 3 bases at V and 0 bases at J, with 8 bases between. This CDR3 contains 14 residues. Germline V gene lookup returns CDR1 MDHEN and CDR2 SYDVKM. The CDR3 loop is CASSFSSTNYGYTF. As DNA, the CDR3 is TGTGCCAGCAGTTTTTCGAGTACTAACTATGGCTACACCTTC.

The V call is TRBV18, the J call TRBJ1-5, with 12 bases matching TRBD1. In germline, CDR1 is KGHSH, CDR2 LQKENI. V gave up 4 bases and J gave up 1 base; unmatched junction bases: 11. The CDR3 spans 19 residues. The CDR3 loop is CASSRTGTGGPRSNQPQHF. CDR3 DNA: TGTGCCAGCTCACGGACCGGGACAGGGGGCCCACGCAGCAATCAGCCCCAGCATTTT. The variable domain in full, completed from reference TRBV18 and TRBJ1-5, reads NAGVMQNPRHLVRRRGQEARLRCSPMKGHSHVYWYRQLPEEGLKFMVYLQKENIIDESGMPKERFSAEFPKEGPSILRIQQVVRGDSAAYFCASSRTGTGGPRSNQPQHFGDGTRLSIL.

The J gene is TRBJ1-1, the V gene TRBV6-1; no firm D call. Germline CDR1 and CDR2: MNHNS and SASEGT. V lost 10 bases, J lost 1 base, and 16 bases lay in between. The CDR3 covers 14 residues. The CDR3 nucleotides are TGTGCCACCACCCCGCTTGCGGCGAACACTGAAGCTTTCTTT. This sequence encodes CATTPLAANTEAFF.

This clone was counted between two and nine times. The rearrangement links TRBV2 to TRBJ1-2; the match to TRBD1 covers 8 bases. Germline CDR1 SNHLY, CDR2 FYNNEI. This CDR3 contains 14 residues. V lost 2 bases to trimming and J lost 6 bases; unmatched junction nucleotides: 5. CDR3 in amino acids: CASSEQQGANGYTF. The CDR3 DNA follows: TGTGCCAGCAGTGAACAGCAGGGGGCGAATGGCTACACCTTC.

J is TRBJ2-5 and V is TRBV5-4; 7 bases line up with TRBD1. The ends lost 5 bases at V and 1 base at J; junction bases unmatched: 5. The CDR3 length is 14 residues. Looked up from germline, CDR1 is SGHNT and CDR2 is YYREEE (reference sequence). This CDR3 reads CASRYGTVQETQYF. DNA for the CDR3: TGTGCCAGCAGATATGGGACAGTCCAAGAGACCCAGTACTTC.

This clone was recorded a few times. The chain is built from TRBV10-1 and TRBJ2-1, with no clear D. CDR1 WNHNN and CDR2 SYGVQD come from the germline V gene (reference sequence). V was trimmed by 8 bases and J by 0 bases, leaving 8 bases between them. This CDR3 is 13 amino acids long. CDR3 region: CASAASSYNEQFF. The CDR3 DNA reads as TGCGCCAGCGCGGCGAGCTCCTACAATGAGCAGTTCTTC.